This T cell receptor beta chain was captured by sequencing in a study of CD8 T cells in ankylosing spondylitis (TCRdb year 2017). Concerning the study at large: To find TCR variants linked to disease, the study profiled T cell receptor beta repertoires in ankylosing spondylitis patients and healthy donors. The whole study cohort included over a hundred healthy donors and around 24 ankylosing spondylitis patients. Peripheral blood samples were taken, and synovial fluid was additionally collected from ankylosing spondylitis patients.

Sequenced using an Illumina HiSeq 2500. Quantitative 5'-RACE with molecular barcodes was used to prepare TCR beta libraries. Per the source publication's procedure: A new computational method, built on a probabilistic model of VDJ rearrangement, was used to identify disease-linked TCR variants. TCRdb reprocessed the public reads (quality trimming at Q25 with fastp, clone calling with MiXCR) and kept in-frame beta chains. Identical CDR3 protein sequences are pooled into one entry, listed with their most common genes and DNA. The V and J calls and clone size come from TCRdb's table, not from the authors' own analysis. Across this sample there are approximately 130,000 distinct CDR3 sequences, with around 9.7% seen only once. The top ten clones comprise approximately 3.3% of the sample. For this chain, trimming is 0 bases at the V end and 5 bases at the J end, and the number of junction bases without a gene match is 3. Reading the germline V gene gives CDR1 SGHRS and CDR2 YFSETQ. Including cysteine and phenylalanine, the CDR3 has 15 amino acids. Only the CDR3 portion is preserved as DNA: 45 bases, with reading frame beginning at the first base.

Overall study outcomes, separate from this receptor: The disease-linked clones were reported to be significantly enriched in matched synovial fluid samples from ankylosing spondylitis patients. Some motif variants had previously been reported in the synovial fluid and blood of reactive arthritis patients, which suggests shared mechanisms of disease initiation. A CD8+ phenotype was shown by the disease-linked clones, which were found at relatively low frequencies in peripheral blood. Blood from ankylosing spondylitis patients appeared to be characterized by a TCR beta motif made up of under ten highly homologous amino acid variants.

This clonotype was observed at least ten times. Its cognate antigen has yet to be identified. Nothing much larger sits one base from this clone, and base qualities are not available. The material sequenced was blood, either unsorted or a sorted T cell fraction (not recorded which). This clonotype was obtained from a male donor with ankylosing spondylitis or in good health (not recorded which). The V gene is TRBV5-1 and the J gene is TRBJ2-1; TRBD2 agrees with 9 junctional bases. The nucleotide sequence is TGCGCCAGCAGCTTGGAGACTAGCGGTAACAATGAGCAGTTCTTC. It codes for CASSLETSGNNEQFF.